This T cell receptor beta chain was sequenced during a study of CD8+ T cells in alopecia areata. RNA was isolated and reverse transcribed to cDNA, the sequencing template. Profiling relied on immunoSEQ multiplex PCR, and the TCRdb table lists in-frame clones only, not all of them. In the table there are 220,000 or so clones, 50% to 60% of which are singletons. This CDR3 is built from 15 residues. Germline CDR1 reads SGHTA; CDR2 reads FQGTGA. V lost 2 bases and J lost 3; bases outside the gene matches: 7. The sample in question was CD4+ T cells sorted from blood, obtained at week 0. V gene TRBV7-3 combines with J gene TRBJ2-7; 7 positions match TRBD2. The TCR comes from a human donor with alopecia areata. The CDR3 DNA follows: TGTGCCAGCAGCTTACGCCCGGGGGGAGGCTACGAGCAGTACTTC. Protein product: CASSLRPGGGYEQYF.